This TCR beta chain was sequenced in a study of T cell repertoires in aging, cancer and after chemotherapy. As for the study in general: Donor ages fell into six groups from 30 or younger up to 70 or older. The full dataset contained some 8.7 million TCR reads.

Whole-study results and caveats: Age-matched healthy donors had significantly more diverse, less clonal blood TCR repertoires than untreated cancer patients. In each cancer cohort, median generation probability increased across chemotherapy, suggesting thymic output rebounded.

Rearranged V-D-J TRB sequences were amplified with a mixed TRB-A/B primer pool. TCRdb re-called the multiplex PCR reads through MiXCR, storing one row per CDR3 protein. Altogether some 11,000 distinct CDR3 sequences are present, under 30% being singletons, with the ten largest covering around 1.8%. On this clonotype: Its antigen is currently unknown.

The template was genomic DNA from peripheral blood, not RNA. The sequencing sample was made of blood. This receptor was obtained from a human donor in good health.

CDR3 sequence: CASGHRGSTDTQYF. CDR3 in DNA: TGTGCCAGCGGTCACAGGGGAAGCACAGATACGCAGTATTTT. The J gene is TRBJ2-3, the V gene TRBV5-6; 7 bases are shared with TRBD1. Trimming at V came to 7 bases and at J to 0 bases, leaving 5 bases not matched to a gene. The CDR3 extends over 14 amino acids. Looked up from germline, CDR1 is SGHDT and CDR2 is YYEEEE.